Below, one T cell receptor (beta chain) is given with its context. These data are taken from a study of T cells after yellow fever vaccination. Germline trimming cut 1 base from V and 2 bases from J; bases unmatched to any gene: 14. There are 18 residues in the CDR3. Germline values: CDR1 SQVTM, CDR2 ANQGSEA. From the 5' RACE reads, TCRdb called clonotypes with MiXCR, one entry per CDR3 protein. The sample lists 130,000 or so distinct CDR3 sequences, approximately 14% seen once, with 40% to 45% in the top ten. This material consisted of CD8+ T cells sorted from PBMCs, taken 5 days after the yellow fever booster vaccination. The sequence was obtained from a man aged 18 to 29 who received the YFV17D yellow fever vaccine. This chain joins TRBV29-1 and TRBJ2-5; 9 bases fit TRBD2. The DNA for the CDR3 is TGCAGCGTTGAAGTAGCTAGCGGGGTCTTAACGGGACAAGAGACCCAGTACTTC. Amino acid sequence: CSVEVASGVLTGQETQYF.